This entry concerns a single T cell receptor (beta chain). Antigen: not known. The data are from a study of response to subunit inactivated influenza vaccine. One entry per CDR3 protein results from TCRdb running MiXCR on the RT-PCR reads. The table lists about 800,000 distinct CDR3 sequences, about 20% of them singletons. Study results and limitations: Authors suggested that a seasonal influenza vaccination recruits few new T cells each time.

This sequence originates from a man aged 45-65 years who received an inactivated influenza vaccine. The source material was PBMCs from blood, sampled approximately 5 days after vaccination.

The CDR3: CSVGGMDGYTF. CDR3 coding DNA: TGCAGCGTAGGGGGTATGGATGGCTACACCTTC. The chain is built from TRBV29-1 and TRBJ1-2, with D tentatively TRBD1 (6 bases). V was cut by 6 bases and J by 6 bases, with 11 bases left in between. The CDR3 length is 11 residues. The germline V gene has CDR1 SQVTM and CDR2 ANQGSEA.